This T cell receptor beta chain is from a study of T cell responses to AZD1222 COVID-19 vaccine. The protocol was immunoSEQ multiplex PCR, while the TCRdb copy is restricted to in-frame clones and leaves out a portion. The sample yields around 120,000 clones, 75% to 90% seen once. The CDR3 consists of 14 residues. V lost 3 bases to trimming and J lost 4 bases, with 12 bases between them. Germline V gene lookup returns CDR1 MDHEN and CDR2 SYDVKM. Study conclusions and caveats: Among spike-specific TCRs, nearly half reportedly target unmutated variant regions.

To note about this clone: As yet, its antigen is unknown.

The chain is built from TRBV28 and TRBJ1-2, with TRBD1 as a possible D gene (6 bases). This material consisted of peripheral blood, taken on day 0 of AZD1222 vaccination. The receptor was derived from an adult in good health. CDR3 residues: CASSLQGSSYGYTF. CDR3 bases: TGTGCCAGCAGTTTGCAGGGGTCCTCCTATGGCTACACCTTC.